This TCR beta chain was sequenced for a study of T cells after yellow fever vaccination. General study findings and limits: Reappearance after the booster was observed for most primary-vaccination clones (roughly 97% CD4, over 70% CD8).

The sample holds many counts of this clonotype. Its matching antigen is unknown. MiXCR was run by TCRdb on the 5' RACE reads, yielding one entry per CDR3 protein. Here the sample spans under 300,000 distinct CDR3 sequences, over 6.5% being singletons. Sequences were derived from CD4+ T cells sorted from PBMCs, sampled on the day of the yellow fever booster vaccination. The receptor was isolated from a man aged 25-45 years who received the YFV17D yellow fever vaccine.

CDR3 in amino acids: CASSLLQRETQYF. The CDR3 DNA follows: TGCGCCAGCAGCTTGTTACAACGGGAGACCCAGTACTTC. This chain links TRBV5-1 with TRBJ2-5; D is unclear. Trimming left V 1 base short and J 5 bases short, with 9 bases between. This CDR3 is built from 13 residues. Germline V lookup: CDR1 SGHRS, CDR2 YFSETQ.